This T cell receptor beta chain was sequenced for a study of T-cell reconstitution after alpha-beta-depleted transplantation in children. In its sample, this clonotype was seen many times. Its antigen is unidentified. Preparing the TCRbeta library involved the use of unique molecular identifiers. TCRdb itself ran the PCR reads through MiXCR, one entry per CDR3 protein. This sample has about 590,000 distinct CDR3 sequences; 10% to 15% occur once, and the top ten carry approximately 2%. The CDR3 is 14 residues long. Germline V gives CDR1 SQVTM, CDR2 ANQGSEA. After removal of 7 bases from V and 4 bases from J, the junction contained 11 bases not matched to a gene. Broader study findings: One year after transplant, T-cell counts and diversity came mostly from newly produced T cells. There were some patients whose high TCRbeta diversity at day 60 came from surviving recipient T cells and thymic progenitors.

Material: PBMCs, mostly from graft donor cells, obtained 360 days after TCRalphabeta/CD19-depleted stem cell transplant. The sequence was collected from a male patient under 18 who had a stem cell transplant for acute myeloid leukemia, so the T cells may come from the graft donor. J is TRBJ2-7 and V is TRBV29-1, with 9 bases aligning to TRBD2. In DNA form, the CDR3 reads TGCAGCGCTCAGGCCAATAGCGGGAGTTACGAGCAGTACTTC. Its translation: CSAQANSGSYEQYF.